One sample yielded the 15 T cell receptor beta chains listed below, sequenced in a study of blood T cells in healthy people across ages. The authors ran a second PCR of about 6 to 11 cycles using a sample-barcoded 5' primer and a J-beta primer mix. MiXCR was run by TCRdb on the 5' RACE reads, yielding one entry per CDR3 protein. This repertoire shows under 2 million distinct CDR3 sequences, about 35% found once; its top ten account for around 11%. The sequenced sample was blood. These TCRs come from a woman aged 25 to 39 in good health.

With respect to this clonotype: With a much larger clone just one base away, this may be a read error. The V and J genes are TRBV29-1 and TRBJ2-5, with a weak D call TRBD1 (6 bases). The CDR3 runs to 13 residues. The germline CDR1 and CDR2 sequences are SQVTM and ANQGSEA. Trimming left V 6 bases short and J 11 bases short, with 22 bases between. CDR3 DNA sequence: TGCAGCGTCCCCGGACAGTCCAGCTACGGGCAGTACTTC. This sequence encodes CSVPGQSSYGQYF.

The chain combines TRBV20-1 with TRBJ1-1; D not certain. The CDR3 is 14 residues long. The germline V gene has CDR1 DFQATT and CDR2 SNEGSKA (reference sequence). V was pared by 2 bases and J by 3 bases, with 13 bases between. In nucleotides, the CDR3 is TGCAGTGCTAGACCCGCCCACGGGGACACTGAAGCTTTCTTT. It codes for CSARPAHGDTEAFF.

Turning to this clonotype: At one end the junction does not follow the germline gene, possibly because of a read error. The CDR3 DNA is TGCGCCAGCAGACCTAGGAGTGTACGGGGGCCGAACACCGGGGAGCTGTTTTTT. Amino acid sequence: CASRPRSVRGPNTGELFF. The chain links TRBV7-8 to TRBJ2-2, with D perhaps given as TRBD1 or TRBD2 (6 bases each). The CDR3 runs 18 residues. The V gene's germline CDR1 is SGHVS and CDR2 FQNEAQ.

The chain carries TRBV6-5 and TRBJ2-3; 8 bases are a match to TRBD2. The germline V gene encodes CDR1 MNHEY and CDR2 SVGAGI. The CDR3 spans 14 residues. After removal of 8 bases from V and 1 base from J, the junction contained 5 bases not matched to a gene. The CDR3 DNA reads as TGTGCCAGCTGTAAACTAGCGGGCACAGATACGCAGTATTTT. Translated, it gives CASCKLAGTDTQYF.

This CDR3 reads CASSDSSGSGYEQYF. The CDR3 region has the DNA TGTGCCAGCAGTGACTCAAGTGGGTCGGGGTACGAGCAGTACTTC. The chain carries TRBV6-4 and TRBJ2-7; a possible D gene is TRBD2 (5 bases). Germline CDR1 reads MRHNA; CDR2 reads SNTAGT. V lost 0 bases, J lost 4 bases, and 13 bases lay in between. The CDR3 contains 15 residues.

The chain employs TRBV27 and TRBJ1-5; D perhaps matches TRBD1 (5 bases). CDR3 length equals 16 residues. V was trimmed by 5 bases and J by 0 bases, leaving 14 bases between them. Germline loops: CDR1 MNHEY, CDR2 SMNVEV (reference sequence). The CDR3: CASSPSRQNSNQPQHF. The CDR3 nucleotides read TGTGCCAGCAGTCCCTCTCGACAGAATAGCAATCAGCCCCAGCATTTT.

This clonotype was seen a few times. The chain carries TRBV5-1 and TRBJ2-5; D assignment may be TRBD1 or TRBD2 (6 bases each). Germline CDR1 SGHRS, CDR2 YFSETQ. This CDR3 has 15 amino acids. The V end lost 2 bases, the J end lost 4 bases, and 15 bases lay between the germline ends. The CDR3 DNA sequence: TGCGCCAGCAGCTTTCGGGGGACGGGGGCAGAGACCCAGTACTTC. The encoded protein is CASSFRGTGAETQYF.

This clonotype turned up a few times. J is TRBJ1-1 and V is TRBV4-1; TRBD1 matches at 7 bases. Trimming removed 3 bases from V and 1 base from J; junction bases left unmatched: 2. Per the germline V gene, CDR1 is MGHRA and CDR2 is YSYEKL. The CDR3 length is 14 residues. The DNA for the CDR3 is TGCGCCAGCAGCCAGACAGGGTGGAACACTGAAGCTTTCTTT. Its translation: CASSQTGWNTEAFF.

The genes are TRBV5-1 and TRBJ2-3; D may match TRBD1 or TRBD2 (5 bases each). CDR1 is SGHRS and CDR2 is YFSETQ in the germline V gene. The CDR3 covers 14 residues. The V end lost 1 base, the J end lost 6 bases, and 12 bases lay between the germline ends. CDR3 residues: CASSLRGPMDTQYF. The DNA of the CDR3 is TGCGCCAGCAGCTTGCGGGGCCCAATGGATACGCAGTATTTT.

The rearrangement uses TRBV6-1 and TRBJ2-1, with TRBD2 matching 9 bases. The V segment lost 7 bases and the J segment 8 bases; nucleotides outside the gene matches: 9. Germline CDR1 and CDR2: MNHNS and SASEGT. CDR3 length equals 14 residues. CDR3 coding DNA: TGTGCCAGCATGTATCTCAGCGGGGGGTATGAGCAGTTCTTC. It encodes CASMYLSGGYEQFF.

The CDR3 nucleotides read TGTGCCAGCAACTCGAAGGGTCTGCGAAATGAGCAGTTCTTC. Amino acids: CASNSKGLRNEQFF. The J gene is TRBJ2-1, the V gene TRBV7-8; D gene ambiguous. V was trimmed by 7 bases and J by 7 bases, leaving 17 bases between them. The CDR3 is 14 amino acids. Per the germline V gene, CDR1 is SGHVS and CDR2 is FQNEAQ.

The chain uses TRBV12-3 or TRBV12-4 and TRBJ2-3, with D possibly being TRBD2 (5 bases). The CDR3 covers 14 residues. V lost 3 bases and J 4 bases, leaving 11 bases between the germline ends. Written as DNA, the CDR3 is TGTGCCAGCAGTTTGGCGGAGGCAGCAGATACGCAGTATTTT. Residues: CASSLAEAADTQYF.

This clonotype was observed a handful of times. The chain employs TRBV21-1 and TRBJ2-5; the table assigns TRBD2, which was not confirmed against the DNA. The J call may be faulty, since TRBJ2-7 better matches the DNA end. TRBV21-1 is labeled a pseudogene. This CDR3 contains 15 residues. CDR3 sequence reads: CASITQREFEHEQYF. The CDR3 DNA sequence: TGTGCCAGCATCACCCAGCGGGAGTTCGAACACGAGCAGTACTTC.

On this clonotype itself: Germline and junction disagree at one end, which may indicate a read error. This sequence joins TRBV29-1 and TRBJ1-2, with TRBD1 identical over 8 bases. The germline V gene has CDR1 SQVTM and CDR2 ANQGSEA. The CDR3 runs 12 residues. The CDR3 loop is CSVDPGGYSYTF. The CDR3 DNA reads TGCAGCGTTGACCCAGGGGGCTATAGCTACACCTTC.

This clonotype appeared a single time. CDR3 region: CASSGGIGVAQYF. CDR3 bases: TGTGCCAGCAGTGGGGGTATTGGTGTGGCGCAGTATTTT. The V and J genes are TRBV12-3 or TRBV12-4 and TRBJ2-3; D possibly matches TRBD1 or TRBD2 (5 bases each). The germline V and J ends were trimmed by 5 bases and 10 bases, with 16 bases remaining between them. The CDR3 is made up of 13 amino acids.